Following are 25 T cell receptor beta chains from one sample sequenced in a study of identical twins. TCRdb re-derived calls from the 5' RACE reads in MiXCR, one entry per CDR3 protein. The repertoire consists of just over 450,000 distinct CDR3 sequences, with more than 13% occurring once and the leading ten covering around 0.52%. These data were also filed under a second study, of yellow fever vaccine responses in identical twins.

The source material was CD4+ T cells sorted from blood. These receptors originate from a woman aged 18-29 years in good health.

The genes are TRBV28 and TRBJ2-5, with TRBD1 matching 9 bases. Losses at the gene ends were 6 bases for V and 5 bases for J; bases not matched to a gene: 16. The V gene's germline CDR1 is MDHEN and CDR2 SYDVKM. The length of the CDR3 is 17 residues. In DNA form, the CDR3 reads TGTGCCAGCAGCATCTCTCGGACAGGGGCTCAGGGGGAGACCCAGTACTTC. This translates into CASSISRTGAQGETQYF. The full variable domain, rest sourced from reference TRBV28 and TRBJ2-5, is DVKVTQSSRYLVKRTGEKVFLECVQDMDHENMFWYRQDPGLGLRLIYFSYDVKMKEKGDIPEGYSVSREKKERFSLILESASTNQTSMYLCASSISRTGAQGETQYFGPGTRLLVL.

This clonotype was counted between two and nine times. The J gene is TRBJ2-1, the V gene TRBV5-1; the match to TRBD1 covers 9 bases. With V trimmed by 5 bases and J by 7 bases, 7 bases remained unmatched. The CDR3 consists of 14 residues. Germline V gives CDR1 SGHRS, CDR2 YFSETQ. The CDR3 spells CASRKIQGANEQFF. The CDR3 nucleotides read TGCGCCAGCAGAAAAATACAGGGGGCGAATGAGCAGTTCTTC.

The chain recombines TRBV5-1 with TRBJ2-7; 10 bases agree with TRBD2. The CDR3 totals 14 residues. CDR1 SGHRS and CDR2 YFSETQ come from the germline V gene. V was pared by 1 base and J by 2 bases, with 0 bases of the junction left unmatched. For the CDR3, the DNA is TGCGCCAGCAGCTTGACTAGCGGGGCCTACGAGCAGTACTTC. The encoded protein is CASSLTSGAYEQYF.

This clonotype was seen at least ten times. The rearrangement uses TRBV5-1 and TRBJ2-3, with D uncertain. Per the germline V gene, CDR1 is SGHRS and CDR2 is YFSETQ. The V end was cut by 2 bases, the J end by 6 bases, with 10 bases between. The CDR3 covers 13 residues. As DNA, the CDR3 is TGCGCCAGCAGCTTAGGGTACGGGGATACGCAGTATTTT. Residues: CASSLGYGDTQYF.

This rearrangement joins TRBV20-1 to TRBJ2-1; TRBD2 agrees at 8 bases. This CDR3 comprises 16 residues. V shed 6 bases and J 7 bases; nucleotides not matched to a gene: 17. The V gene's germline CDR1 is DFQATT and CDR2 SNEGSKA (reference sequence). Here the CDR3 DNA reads TGCAGTGCCCCGAGTGGTAGCGGGAAGAAAGTTAATGAGCAGTTCTTC. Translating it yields CSAPSGSGKKVNEQFF.

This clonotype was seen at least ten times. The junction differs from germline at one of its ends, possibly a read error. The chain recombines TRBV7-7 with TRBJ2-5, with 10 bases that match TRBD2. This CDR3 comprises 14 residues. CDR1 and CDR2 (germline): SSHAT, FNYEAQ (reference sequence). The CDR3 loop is CASSSTTSGMDQYF. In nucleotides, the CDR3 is TGTGCTAGCAGCTCAACCACTAGCGGGATGGATCAGTACTTC.

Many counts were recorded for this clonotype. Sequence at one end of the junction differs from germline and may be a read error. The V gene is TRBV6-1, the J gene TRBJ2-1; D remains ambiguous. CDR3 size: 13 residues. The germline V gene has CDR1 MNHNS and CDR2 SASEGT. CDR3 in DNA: TGTGCCAGCAGCGAAGATTTTAGAAATGAGCAGTTCTTC. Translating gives CASSEDFRNEQFF.

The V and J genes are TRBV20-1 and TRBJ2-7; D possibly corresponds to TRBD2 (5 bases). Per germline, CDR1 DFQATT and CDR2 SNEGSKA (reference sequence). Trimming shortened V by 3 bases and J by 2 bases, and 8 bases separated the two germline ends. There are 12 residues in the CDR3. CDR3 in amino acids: CSASGETYEQYF. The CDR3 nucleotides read TGCAGTGCTAGCGGGGAAACCTACGAGCAGTACTTC.

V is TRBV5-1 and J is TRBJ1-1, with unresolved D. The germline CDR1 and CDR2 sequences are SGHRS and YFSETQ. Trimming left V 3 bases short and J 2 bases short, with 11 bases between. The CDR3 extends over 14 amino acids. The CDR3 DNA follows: TGCGCCAGCAGCTCGCTCCATGAAAACACTGAAGCTTTCTTT. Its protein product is CASSSLHENTEAFF.

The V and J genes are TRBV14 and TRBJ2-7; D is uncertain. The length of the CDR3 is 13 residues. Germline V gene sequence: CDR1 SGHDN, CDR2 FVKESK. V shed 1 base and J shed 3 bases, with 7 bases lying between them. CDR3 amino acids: CASSQVSGYEQYF. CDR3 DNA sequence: TGTGCCAGCAGCCAAGTATCCGGCTACGAGCAGTACTTC.

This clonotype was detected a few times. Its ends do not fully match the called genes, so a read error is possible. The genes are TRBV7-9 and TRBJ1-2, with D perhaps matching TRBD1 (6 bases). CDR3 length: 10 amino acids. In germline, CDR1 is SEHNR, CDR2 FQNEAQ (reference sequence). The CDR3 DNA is TGTGCCAGCAGCCCTACGGGACAAGCCTTC. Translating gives CASSPTGQAF. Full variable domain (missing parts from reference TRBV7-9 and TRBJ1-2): DTGVSQNPRHKITKRGQNVTFRCDPISEHNRLYWYRQTLGQGPEFLTYFQNEAQLEKSRLLSDRFSAERPKGSFSTLEIQRTEQGDSAMYLCASSPTGQAFGSGTRLTVV.

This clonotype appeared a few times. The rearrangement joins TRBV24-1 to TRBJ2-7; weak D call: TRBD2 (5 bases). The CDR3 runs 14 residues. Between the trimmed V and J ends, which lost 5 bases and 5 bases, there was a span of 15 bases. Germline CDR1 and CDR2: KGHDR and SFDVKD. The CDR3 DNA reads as TGTGCCACCAGTGCGCGGGCCTCAGGTAACGAGCAGTACTTC. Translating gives CATSARASGNEQYF.

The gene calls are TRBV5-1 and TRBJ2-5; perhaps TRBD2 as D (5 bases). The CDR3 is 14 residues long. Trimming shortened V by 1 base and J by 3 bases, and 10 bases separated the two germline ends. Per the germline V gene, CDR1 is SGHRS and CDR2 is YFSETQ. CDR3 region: CASSLTDGEETQYF. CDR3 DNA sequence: TGCGCCAGCAGCTTGACGGACGGGGAAGAGACCCAGTACTTC.

CDR3 protein: CAISDPGQGATDTQYF. In DNA form, the CDR3 reads TGTGCCATCAGCGACCCGGGACAGGGGGCCACAGATACGCAGTATTTT. J is TRBJ2-3 and V is TRBV10-3; 12 bases match TRBD1. The germline V gene encodes CDR1 ENHRY and CDR2 SYGVKD. This CDR3 is 16 amino acids long. J gave up 2 bases and V 6 bases, and 6 bases lay outside the gene matches.

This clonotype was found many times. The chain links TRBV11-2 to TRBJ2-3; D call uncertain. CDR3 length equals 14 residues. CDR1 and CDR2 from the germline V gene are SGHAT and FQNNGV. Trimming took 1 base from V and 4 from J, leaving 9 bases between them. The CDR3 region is CASSLGTDADTQYF. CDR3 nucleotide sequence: TGTGCCAGCAGCTTAGGTACTGACGCAGATACGCAGTATTTT.

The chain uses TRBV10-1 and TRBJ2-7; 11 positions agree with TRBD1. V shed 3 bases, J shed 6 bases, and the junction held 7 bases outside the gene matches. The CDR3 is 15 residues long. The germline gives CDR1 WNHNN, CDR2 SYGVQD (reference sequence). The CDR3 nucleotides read TGCGCCAGCAGTGACGGGACAGGGGGTATCGGCGAGCAGTACTTC. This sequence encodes CASSDGTGGIGEQYF.

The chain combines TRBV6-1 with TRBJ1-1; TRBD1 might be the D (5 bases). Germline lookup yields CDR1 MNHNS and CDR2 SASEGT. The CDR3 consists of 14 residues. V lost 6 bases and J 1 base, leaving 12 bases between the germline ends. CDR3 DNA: TGTGCCAGCAGGCAGGGTTTATGGAACACTGAAGCTTTCTTT. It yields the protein CASRQGLWNTEAFF.

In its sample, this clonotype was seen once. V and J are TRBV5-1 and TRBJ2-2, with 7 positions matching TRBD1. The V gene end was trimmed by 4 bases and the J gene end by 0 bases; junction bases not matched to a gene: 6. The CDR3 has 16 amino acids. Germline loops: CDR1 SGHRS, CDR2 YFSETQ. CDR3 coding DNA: TGCGCCAGCAGCCCGGGACAGACCTCGAACACCGGGGAGCTGTTTTTT. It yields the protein CASSPGQTSNTGELFF.

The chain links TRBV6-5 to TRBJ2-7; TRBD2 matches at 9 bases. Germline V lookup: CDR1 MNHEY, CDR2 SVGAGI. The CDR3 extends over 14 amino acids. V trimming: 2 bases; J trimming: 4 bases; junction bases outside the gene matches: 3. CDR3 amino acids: CASSYAGGPYEQYF. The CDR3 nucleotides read TGTGCCAGCAGTTACGCGGGGGGGCCTTACGAGCAGTACTTC.

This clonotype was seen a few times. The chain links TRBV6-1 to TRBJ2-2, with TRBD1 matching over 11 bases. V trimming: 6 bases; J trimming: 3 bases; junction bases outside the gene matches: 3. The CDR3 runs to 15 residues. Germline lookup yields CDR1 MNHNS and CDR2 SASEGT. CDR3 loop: CASRQGQGDTGELFF. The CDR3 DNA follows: TGTGCCAGCAGGCAGGGACAGGGGGACACCGGGGAGCTGTTTTTT.

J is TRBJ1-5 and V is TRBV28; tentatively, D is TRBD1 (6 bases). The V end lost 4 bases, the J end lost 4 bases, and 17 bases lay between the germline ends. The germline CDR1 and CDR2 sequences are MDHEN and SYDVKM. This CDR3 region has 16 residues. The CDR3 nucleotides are TGTGCCAGCAGTTCGCCAAGGCAGGGGCTAAATCAGCCCCAGCATTTT. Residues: CASSSPRQGLNQPQHF. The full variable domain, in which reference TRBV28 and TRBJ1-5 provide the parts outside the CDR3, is DVKVTQSSRYLVKRTGEKVFLECVQDMDHENMFWYRQDPGLGLRLIYFSYDVKMKEKGDIPEGYSVSREKKERFSLILESASTNQTSMYLCASSSPRQGLNQPQHFGDGTRLSIL.

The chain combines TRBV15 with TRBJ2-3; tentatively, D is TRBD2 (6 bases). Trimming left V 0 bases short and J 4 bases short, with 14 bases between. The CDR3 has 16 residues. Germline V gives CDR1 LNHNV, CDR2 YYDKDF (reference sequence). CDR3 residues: CATSRDLPGGADTQYF. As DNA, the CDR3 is TGTGCCACCAGCAGAGATTTACCCGGGGGTGCAGATACGCAGTATTTT. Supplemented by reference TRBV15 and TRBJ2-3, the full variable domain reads DAMVIQNPRYQVTQFGKPVTLSCSQTLNHNVMYWYQQKSSQAPKLLFHYYDKDFNNEADTPDNFQSRRPNTSFCFLDIRSPGLGDTAMYLCATSRDLPGGADTQYFGPGTRLTVL.

The CDR3 DNA follows: TGTGCCAGCAGCCAAGATAGACGGGGAGATACGCAGTATTTT. The encoded protein is CASSQDRRGDTQYF. The rearrangement links TRBV3-1 to TRBJ2-3; tentatively, D is TRBD2 (5 bases). The V gene's germline CDR1 is LGHDT and CDR2 YNNKEL (reference sequence). Trimming pared 0 bases from V and 5 bases from J, leaving 9 bases between. This CDR3 is built from 14 residues.

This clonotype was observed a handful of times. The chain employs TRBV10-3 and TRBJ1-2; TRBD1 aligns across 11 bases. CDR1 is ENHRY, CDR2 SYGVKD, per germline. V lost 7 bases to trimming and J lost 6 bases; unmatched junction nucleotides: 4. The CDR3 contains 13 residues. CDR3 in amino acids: CAIKGQGADGYTF. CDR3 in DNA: TGTGCCATCAAAGGACAGGGGGCTGATGGCTACACCTTC.

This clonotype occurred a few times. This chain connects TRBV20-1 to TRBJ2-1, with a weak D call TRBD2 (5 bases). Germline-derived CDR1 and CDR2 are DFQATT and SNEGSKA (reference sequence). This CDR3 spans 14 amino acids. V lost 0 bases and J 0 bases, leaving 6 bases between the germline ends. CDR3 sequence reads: CSARDGSSYNEQFF. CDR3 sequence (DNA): TGCAGTGCTAGAGATGGGAGCTCCTACAATGAGCAGTTCTTC.